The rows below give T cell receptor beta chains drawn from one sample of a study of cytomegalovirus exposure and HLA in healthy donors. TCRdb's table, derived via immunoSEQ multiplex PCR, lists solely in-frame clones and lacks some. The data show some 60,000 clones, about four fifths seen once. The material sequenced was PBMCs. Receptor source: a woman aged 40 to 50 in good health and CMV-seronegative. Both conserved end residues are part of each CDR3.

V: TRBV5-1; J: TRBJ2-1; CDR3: CASRTGTTSYNEQFF
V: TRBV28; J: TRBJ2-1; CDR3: CASTLTIPSYNEQFF
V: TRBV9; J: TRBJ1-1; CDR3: CASSHPRTGTSTEAFF
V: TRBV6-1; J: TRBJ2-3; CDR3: CASSGRGPTTQYF
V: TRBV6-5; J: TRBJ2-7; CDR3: CASSYSSQGHSYEQYF
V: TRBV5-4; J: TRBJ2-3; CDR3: CASSLVSGSTDTQYF
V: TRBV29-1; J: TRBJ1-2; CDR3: CSVGEGGSNYGYTF
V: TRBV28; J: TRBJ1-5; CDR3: CASKTPGTTQPQHF
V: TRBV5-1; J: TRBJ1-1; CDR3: CASSLGQVNTEAFF
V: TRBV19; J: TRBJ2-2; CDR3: CATSRTSQNTGELFF
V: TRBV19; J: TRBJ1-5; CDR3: CASVGHSNQPQHF
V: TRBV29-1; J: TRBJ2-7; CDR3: CSVDGLRQGASYEQYF
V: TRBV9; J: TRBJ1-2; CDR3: CASSARGANYGYTF
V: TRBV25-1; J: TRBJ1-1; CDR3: CASRATGKNTEAFF
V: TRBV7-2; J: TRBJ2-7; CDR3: CASSLGARRYEQYF
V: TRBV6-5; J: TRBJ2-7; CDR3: CASSYGRQSYEQYF